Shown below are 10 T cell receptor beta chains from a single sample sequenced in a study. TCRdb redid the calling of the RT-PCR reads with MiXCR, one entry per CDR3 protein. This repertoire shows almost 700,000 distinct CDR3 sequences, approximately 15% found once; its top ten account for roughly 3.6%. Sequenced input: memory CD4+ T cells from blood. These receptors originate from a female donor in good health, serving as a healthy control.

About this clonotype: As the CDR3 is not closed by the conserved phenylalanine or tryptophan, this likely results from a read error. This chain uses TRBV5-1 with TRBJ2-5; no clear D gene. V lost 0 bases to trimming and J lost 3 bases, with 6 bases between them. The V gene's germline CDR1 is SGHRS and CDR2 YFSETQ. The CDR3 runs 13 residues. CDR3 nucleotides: TGCGCCAGCAGCTTGGTTCCTGAAGAGACCCAGTACTAC. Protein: CASSLVPEETQYY.

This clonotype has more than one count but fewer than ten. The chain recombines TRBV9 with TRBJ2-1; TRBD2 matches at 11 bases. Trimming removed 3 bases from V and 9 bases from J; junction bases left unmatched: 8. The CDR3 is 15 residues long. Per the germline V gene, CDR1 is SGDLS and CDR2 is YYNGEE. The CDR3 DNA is TGTGCCAGCAGCGGAACTAGCGGGAGTGGCCCTGAGCAGTTCTTC. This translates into CASSGTSGSGPEQFF.

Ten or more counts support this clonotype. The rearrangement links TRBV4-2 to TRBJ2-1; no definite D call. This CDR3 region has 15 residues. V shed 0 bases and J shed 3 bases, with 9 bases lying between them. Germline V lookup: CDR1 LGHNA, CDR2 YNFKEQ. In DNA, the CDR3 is TGTGCCAGCAGCCAAGACTCCCTTTACTACAATGAGCAGTTCTTC. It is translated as CASSQDSLYYNEQFF.

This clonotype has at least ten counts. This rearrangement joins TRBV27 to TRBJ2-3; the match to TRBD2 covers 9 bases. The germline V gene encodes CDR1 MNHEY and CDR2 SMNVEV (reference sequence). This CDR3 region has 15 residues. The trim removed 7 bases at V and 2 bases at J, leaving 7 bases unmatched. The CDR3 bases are TGTGCCAGCATCCCCGCGGGGGGGCCCACAGATACGCAGTATTTT. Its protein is CASIPAGGPTDTQYF.

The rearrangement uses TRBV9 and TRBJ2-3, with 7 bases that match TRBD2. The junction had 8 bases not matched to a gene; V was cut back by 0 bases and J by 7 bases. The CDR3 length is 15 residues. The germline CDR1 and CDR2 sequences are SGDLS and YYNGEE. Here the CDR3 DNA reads TGTGCCAGCAGCGTAGGCGGTGGGGGGGTATATACGCAGTATTTT. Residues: CASSVGGGGVYTQYF.

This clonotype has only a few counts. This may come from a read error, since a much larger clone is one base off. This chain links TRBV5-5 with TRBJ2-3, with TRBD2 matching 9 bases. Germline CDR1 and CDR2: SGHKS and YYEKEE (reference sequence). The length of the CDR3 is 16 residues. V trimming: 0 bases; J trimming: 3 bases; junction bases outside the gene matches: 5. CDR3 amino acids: CASSLGIAGVTDTQYF. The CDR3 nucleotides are TGTGCCAGCAGCTTGGGTATAGCGGGAGTAACAGATACGCAGTATTTT. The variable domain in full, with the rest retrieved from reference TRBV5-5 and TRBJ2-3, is DAGVTQSPTHLIKTRGQQVTLRCSPISGHKSVSWYQQVLGQGPQFIFQYYEKEERGRGNFPDRFSARQFPNYSSELNVNALLLGDSALYLCASSLGIAGVTDTQYFGPGTRLTVL.

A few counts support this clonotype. The CDR3 DNA reads TGTGCCATCAGTGAGTCGATTAGCAGGGGCAATGAGCAGTTCTTC. Translated: CAISESISRGNEQFF. The chain carries TRBV10-3 and TRBJ2-1, with a weak D call TRBD1 (6 bases). This CDR3 is built from 15 residues. The germline gives CDR1 ENHRY, CDR2 SYGVKD. V shed 0 bases and J shed 6 bases, with 12 bases lying between them.

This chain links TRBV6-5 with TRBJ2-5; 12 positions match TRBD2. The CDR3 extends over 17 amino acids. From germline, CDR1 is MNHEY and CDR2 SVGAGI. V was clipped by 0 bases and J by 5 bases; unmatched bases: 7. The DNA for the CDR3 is TGTGCCAGCAGTTACTCGTCTAGCGGGGGGGCTAAGGAGACCCAGTACTTC. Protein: CASSYSSSGGAKETQYF.

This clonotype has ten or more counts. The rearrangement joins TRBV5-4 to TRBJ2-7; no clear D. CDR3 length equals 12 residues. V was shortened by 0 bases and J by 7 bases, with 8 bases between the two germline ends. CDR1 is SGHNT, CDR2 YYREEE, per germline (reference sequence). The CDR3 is CASSLERNEQYF. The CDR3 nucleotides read TGTGCCAGCAGCTTGGAACGTAATGAGCAGTACTTC.

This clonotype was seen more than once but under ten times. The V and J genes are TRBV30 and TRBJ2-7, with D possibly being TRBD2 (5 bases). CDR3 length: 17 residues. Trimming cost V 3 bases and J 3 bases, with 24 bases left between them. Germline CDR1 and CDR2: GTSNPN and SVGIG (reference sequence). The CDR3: CAWRRLSAHQRGYEQYF. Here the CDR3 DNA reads TGTGCCTGGAGGCGACTTAGCGCGCACCAACGGGGCTACGAGCAGTACTTC.